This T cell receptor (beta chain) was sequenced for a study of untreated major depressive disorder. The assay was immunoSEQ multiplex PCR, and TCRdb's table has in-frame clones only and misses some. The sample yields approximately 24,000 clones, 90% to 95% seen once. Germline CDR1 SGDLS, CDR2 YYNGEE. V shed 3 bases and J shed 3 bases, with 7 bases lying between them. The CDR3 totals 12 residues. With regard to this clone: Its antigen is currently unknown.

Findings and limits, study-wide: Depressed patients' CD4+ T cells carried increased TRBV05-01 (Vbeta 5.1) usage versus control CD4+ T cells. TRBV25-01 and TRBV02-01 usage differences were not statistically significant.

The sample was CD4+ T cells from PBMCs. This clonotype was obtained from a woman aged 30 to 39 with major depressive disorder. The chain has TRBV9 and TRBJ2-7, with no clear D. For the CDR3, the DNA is TGTGCCAGCAGCGCACGTCACTACGAGCAGTACTTC. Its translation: CASSARHYEQYF. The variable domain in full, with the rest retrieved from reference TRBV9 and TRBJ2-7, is DSGVTQTPKHLITATGQRVTLRCSPRSGDLSVYWYQQSLDQGLQFLIQYYNGEERAKGNILERFSAQQFPDLHSELNLSSLELGDSALYFCASSARHYEQYFGPGTRLTVT.